Following are 16 T cell receptor beta chains from one sample sequenced in a study of blood T cell repertoires in COVID-19. TCRdb's table, derived via immunoSEQ multiplex PCR, lists solely in-frame clones and lacks some. The sample holds 75,000 to 100,000 clones, more than 75% seen once. Sequenced: peripheral blood. Source of these receptors: a human donor in a cohort sampled during active COVID-19.

The chain joins TRBV5-6 to TRBJ2-5; 12 nucleotides align to TRBD2. Germline values: CDR1 SGHDT, CDR2 YYEEEE. With V trimmed by 4 bases and J by 5 bases, 3 bases remained unmatched. This CDR3 is built from 14 residues. CDR3 DNA sequence: TGTGCCAGCAGCCAGGGACTAGCGGGCGAGACCCAGTACTTC. Protein sequence: CASSQGLAGETQYF.

This clone appeared a few times. CDR3 nucleotide sequence: TGTGCCAGCAGCCCGAGGACAGGAGGATCCTACGAGCAGTACTTC. This sequence encodes CASSPRTGGSYEQYF. The chain combines TRBV9 with TRBJ2-7; 7 nucleotides align to TRBD1. V lost 4 bases to trimming and J lost 1 base; unmatched junction nucleotides: 8. The CDR3 covers 15 residues. The V gene's germline CDR1 is SGDLS and CDR2 YYNGEE.

The rearrangement links TRBV29-1 to TRBJ2-2; weak D call: TRBD2 (6 bases). The V end was cut by 0 bases, the J end by 6 bases, with 17 bases between. The CDR3 loop spans 16 amino acids. Germline V gene sequence: CDR1 SQVTM, CDR2 ANQGSEA. The DNA of the CDR3 is TGCAGCGTTGAAGATTCCAACGGGGGTCGGTCCGGGGAGCTGTTTTTT. Its translation: CSVEDSNGGRSGELFF.

The V call is TRBV14, the J call TRBJ1-4; weak D call: TRBD1 (5 bases). V lost 2 bases and J 8 bases, leaving 9 bases between the germline ends. The CDR3 contains 13 residues. Germline values: CDR1 SGHDN, CDR2 FVKESK. The CDR3 DNA reads as TGTGCCAGCAGCCAATTCGGGGGGGAAAAACTGTTTTTT. As protein: CASSQFGGEKLFF.

The rearrangement joins TRBV29-1 to TRBJ1-5; TRBD1 aligns across 8 bases. Germline V gene sequence: CDR1 SQVTM, CDR2 ANQGSEA. CDR3 length equals 16 residues. With V trimmed by 4 bases and J by 4 bases, 12 bases remained unmatched. The DNA for the CDR3 is TGCAGCGTTGTAACGGTAGGGACAGGCTTAAATCAGCCCCAGCATTTT. Translation: CSVVTVGTGLNQPQHF.

The gene calls are TRBV3-1 (or the pseudogene TRBV3-2) and TRBJ2-7; 9 bases agree with TRBD1. Germline V gene lookup returns CDR1 LGHDT and CDR2 YNNKEL (reference sequence). The CDR3 totals 14 residues. The V gene end was trimmed by 4 bases and the J gene end by 8 bases; junction bases not matched to a gene: 9. CDR3 nucleotides: TGTGCCAGCAGCCCCGGGACAGGGAGAAGCAAGCAGTACTTC. It translates to CASSPGTGRSKQYF.

The V call is TRBV19, the J call TRBJ2-3; 7 positions match TRBD1. CDR3 length: 14 residues. Germline V gene sequence: CDR1 LNHDA, CDR2 SQIVND (reference sequence). The V gene end was trimmed by 10 bases and the J gene end by 2 bases; junction bases not matched to a gene: 9. The CDR3 spells CATTLTGNTDTQYF. The DNA of the CDR3 is TGTGCCACTACCCTGACAGGGAACACAGATACGCAGTATTTT.

The chain joins TRBV3-1 (or the pseudogene TRBV3-2) to TRBJ1-2; D might be TRBD1 (5 bases). The germline V gene encodes CDR1 LGHDT and CDR2 YNNKEL (reference sequence). V was pared by 0 bases and J by 8 bases, with 16 bases between. The CDR3 covers 15 residues. The CDR3 here is CASSQDARPRQGYTF. The CDR3 DNA sequence: TGTGCCAGCAGCCAAGATGCCCGTCCTCGACAGGGCTACACCTTC.

The gene calls are TRBV19 and TRBJ1-2; D is uncertain. V lost 6 bases, J lost 5 bases, and 7 bases lay in between. The CDR3 sequence is 11 residues long. The germline V gene encodes CDR1 LNHDA and CDR2 SQIVND (reference sequence). The CDR3 loop reads CASRTLYGYTF. CDR3 nucleotide sequence: TGTGCCAGTAGGACTCTTTATGGCTACACCTTC.

The chain is built from TRBV5-1 and TRBJ2-3, with no clear D. Trimming took off 1 base at V and 3 bases at J, with 9 bases between the two ends. CDR3 size: 14 residues. Germline CDR1 SGHRS, CDR2 YFSETQ. As DNA, the CDR3 is TGCGCCAGCAGCTTGTCAGCTAGAACAGATACGCAGTATTTT. Its translation: CASSLSARTDTQYF.

The chain uses TRBV6-6 and TRBJ1-5, with TRBD1 as a possible D gene (6 bases). Trimming removed 6 bases at V and 0 bases at J, with 12 bases between. Germline V gene data show CDR1 as MNHNY and CDR2 as SVGAGI (reference sequence). The CDR3 spans 15 residues. The CDR3 is CASSSTGISNQPQHF. In DNA, the CDR3 is TGTGCCAGCAGCAGTACAGGGATTAGCAATCAGCCCCAGCATTTT.

This clone was recorded only once. The chain joins TRBV5-1 to TRBJ2-3; 7 bases agree with TRBD1. The CDR3 is made up of 14 amino acids. V shed 4 bases and J 6 bases; nucleotides not matched to a gene: 8. Germline lookup yields CDR1 SGHRS and CDR2 YFSETQ. CDR3 DNA sequence: TGCGCCAGCAGCACAACAGGGGTTGTGGATACGCAGTATTTT. Encoded protein: CASSTTGVVDTQYF.

For the CDR3, the DNA is TGTGCCAGCAGCTTAAGAGAAGGGGGAGAGGGCACTGAAGCTTTCTTT. Residues: CASSLREGGEGTEAFF. The chain is built from TRBV7-3 and TRBJ1-1; a possible D gene is TRBD1 (6 bases). The V end was cut by 1 base, the J end by 4 bases, with 16 bases between. CDR3 length equals 16 residues. In germline, CDR1 is SGHTA, CDR2 FQGTGA.

V and J are TRBV9 and TRBJ2-5; 9 nucleotides match TRBD2. This CDR3 has 17 amino acids. Trimming cost V 4 bases and J 4 bases; bases outside gene matches: 14. CDR1 is SGDLS, CDR2 YYNGEE, per germline. CDR3 sequence (DNA): TGTGCCAGCAGCACCGCGGCGGGGGGGATCCTAGGAGAGACCCAGTACTTC. The encoded protein is CASSTAAGGILGETQYF.

This sequence joins TRBV28 and TRBJ1-5, with a weak D call TRBD1 (5 bases). The germline CDR1 and CDR2 sequences are MDHEN and SYDVKM. This CDR3 has 16 amino acids. V was shortened by 11 bases and J by 0 bases, with 20 bases between the two germline ends. The CDR3 DNA sequence: TGTGCCGCACTGGGGGGAGTTGGGTATAGCAATCAGCCCCAGCATTTT. It codes for CAALGGVGYSNQPQHF.

This CDR3 reads CASSLATGIAYEQYF. CDR3 coding DNA: TGTGCCAGCAGCTTGGCCACAGGGATTGCGTACGAGCAGTACTTC. The chain carries TRBV5-6 and TRBJ2-7, with D perhaps matching TRBD1 (6 bases). CDR1 is SGHDT, CDR2 YYEEEE, per germline. V was pared by 0 bases and J by 4 bases, with 14 bases between. This CDR3 is 15 amino acids long.